The clone carrying this T cell receptor beta chain was recorded many times. Its antigen is not identified. The source of the sample is a study of T-cell reconstitution after alpha-beta-depleted transplantation in children. Findings of the study overall: T-cell numbers and diversity one year post-transplant derived largely from freshly generated T cells. After transplant, at about two months, alpha-beta T cells were reportedly derived from several hundred expanded graft clones.

The CDR3 contains 15 residues. V gave up 4 bases and J gave up 6 bases; unmatched junction bases: 5. Using unique molecular identifiers, the investigators prepared the TCRbeta library. TCRdb processed the PCR reads anew with MiXCR; each CDR3 protein has one entry. The sample lists about 470,000 distinct CDR3 sequences, over 40% occurring once. This sample comprised PBMCs, obtained before TCRalphabeta/CD19-depleted stem cell transplant. The chain has TRBV12-3 or TRBV12-4 and TRBJ2-1; 11 nucleotides align to TRBD2. The receptor's source is a girl aged 2 to 9 with aplastic anemia, due to receive a stem cell transplant. The CDR3 here is CASSSTSGISNEQFF. The CDR3 DNA sequence: TGTGCCAGCAGTTCGACTAGCGGGATTTCCAATGAGCAGTTCTTC.